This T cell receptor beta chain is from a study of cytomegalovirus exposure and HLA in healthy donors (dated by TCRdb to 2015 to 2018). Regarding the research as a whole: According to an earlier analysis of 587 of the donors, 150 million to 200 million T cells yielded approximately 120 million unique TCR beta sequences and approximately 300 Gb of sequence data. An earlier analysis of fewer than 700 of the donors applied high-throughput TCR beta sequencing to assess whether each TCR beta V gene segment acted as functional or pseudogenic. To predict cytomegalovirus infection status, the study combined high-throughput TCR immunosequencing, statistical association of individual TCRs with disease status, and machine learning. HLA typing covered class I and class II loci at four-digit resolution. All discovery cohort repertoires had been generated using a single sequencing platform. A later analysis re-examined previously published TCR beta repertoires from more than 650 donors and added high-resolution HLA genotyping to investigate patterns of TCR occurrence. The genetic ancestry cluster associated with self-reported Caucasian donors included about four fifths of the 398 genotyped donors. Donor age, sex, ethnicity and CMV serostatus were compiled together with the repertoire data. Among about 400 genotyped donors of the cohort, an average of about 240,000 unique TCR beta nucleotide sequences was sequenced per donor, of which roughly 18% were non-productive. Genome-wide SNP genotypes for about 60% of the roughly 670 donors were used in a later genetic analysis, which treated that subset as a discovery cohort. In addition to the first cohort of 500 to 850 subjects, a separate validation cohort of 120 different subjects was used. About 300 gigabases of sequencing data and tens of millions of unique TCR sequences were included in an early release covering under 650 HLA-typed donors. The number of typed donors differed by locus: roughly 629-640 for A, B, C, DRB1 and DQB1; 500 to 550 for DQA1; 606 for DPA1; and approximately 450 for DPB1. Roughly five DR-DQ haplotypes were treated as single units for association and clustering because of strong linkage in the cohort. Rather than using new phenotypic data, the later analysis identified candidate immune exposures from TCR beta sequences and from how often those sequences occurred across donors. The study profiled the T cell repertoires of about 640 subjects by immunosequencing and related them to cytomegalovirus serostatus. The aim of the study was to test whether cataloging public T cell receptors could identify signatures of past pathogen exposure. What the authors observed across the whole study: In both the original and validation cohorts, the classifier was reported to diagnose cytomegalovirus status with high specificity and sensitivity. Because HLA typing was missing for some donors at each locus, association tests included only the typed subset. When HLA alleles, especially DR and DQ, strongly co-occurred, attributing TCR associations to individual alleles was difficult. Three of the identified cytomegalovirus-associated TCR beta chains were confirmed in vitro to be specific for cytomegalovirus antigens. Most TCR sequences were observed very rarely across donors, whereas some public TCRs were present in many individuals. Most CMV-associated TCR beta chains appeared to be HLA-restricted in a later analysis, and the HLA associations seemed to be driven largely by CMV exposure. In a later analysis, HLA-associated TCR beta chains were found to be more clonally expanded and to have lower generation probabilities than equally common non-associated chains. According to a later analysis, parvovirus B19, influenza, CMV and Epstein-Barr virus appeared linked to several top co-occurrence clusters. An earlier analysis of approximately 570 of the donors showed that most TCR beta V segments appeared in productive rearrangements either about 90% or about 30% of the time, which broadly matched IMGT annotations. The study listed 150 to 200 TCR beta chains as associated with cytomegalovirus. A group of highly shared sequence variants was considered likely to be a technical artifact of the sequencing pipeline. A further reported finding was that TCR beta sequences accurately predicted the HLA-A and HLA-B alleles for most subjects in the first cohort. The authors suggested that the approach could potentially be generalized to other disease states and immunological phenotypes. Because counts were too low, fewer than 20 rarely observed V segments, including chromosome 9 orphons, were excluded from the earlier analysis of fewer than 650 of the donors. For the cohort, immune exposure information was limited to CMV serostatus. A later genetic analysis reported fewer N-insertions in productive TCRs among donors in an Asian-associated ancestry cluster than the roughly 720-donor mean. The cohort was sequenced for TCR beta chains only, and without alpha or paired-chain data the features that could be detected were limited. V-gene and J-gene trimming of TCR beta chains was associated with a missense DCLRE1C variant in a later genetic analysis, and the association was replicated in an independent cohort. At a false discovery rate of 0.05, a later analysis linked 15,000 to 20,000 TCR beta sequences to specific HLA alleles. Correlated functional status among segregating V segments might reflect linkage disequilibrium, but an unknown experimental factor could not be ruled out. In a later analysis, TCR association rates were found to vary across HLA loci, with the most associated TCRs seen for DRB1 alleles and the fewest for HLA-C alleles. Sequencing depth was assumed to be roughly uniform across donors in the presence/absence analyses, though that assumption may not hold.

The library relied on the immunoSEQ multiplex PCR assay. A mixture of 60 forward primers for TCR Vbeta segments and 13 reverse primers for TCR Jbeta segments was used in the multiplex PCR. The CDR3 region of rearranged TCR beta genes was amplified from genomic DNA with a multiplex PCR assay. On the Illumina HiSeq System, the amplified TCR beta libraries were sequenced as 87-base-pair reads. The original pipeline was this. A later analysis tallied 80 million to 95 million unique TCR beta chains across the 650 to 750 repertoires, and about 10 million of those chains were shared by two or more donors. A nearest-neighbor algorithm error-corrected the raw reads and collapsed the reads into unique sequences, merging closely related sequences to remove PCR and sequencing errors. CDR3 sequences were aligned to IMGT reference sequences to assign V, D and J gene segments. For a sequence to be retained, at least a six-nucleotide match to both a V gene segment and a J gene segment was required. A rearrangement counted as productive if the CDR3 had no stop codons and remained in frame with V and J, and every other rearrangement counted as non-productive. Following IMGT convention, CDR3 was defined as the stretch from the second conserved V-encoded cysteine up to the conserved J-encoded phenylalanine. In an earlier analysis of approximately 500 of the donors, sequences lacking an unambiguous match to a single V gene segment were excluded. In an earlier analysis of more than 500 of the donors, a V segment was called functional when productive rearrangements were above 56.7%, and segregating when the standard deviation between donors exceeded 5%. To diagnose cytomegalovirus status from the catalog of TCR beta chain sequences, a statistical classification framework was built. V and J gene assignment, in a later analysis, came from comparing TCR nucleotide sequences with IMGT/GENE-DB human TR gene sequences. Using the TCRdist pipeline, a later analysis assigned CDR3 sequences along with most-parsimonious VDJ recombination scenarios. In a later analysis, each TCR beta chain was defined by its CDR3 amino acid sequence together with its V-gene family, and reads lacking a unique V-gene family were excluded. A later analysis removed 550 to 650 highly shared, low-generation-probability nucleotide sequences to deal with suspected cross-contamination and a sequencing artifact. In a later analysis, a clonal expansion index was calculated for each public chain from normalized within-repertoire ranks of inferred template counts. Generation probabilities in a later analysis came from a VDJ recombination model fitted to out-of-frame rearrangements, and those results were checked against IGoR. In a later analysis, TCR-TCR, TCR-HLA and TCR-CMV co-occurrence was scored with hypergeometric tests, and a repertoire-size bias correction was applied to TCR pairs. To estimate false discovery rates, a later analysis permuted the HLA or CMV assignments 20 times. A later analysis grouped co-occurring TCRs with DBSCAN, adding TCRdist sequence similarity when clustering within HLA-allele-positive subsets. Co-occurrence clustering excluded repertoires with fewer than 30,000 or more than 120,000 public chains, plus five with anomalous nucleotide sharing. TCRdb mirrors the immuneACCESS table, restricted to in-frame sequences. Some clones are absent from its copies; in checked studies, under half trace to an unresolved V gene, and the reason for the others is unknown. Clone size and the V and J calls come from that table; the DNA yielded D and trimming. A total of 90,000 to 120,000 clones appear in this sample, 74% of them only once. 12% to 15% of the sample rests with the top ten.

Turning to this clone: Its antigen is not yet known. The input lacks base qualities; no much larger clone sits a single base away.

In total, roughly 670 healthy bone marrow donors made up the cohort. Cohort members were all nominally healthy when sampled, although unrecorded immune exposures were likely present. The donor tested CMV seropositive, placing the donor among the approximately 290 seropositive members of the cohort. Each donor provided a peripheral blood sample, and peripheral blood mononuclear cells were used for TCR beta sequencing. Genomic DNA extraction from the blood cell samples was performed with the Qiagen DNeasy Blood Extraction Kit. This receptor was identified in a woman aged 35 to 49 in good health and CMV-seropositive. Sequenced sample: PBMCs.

This receptor has the CDR3 CASSEWPGGYTF. The DNA sequence is as follows: TGTGCCAGCAGTGAATGGCCAGGGGGCTACACCTTC. The chain employs TRBV6-1 and TRBJ1-2; TRBD1 is a weak D gene call, 5 bases matching. CDR1 is given as MNHNS and CDR2 as SASEGT, both from the germline V gene. V and J lose 2 bases and 8 bases, and a span of 9 bases separates them. The CDR3 measures 12 amino acids from cysteine to phenylalanine. Left in the record is the CDR3 DNA by itself, 36 bases read in frame from the first base.